One and the same sample provided the 27 T cell receptor beta chains below, sequenced in a study of cytotoxic CD8 clonotypes in ibrutinib-treated CLL. Only in-frame clones appear in the TCRdb table, and some are missing; sequencing was by immunoSEQ multiplex PCR. This table holds a few hundred thousand clones, around four fifths found once. Here the sequenced sample was PBMCs, taken before ibrutinib treatment. The receptors come from a human donor with chronic lymphocytic leukemia.

This clone was detected only once. The same CDR3 also results from other DNA sequences found in this sample. The chain combines TRBV9 with TRBJ2-7; 9 positions agree with TRBD2. Germline trimming cut 3 bases from V and 3 bases from J; bases unmatched to any gene: 1. This CDR3 has 13 amino acids. Germline V gives CDR1 SGDLS, CDR2 YYNGEE. Written as DNA, the CDR3 is TGTGCCAGCAGCGGGACTAGCGACTACGAGCAGTACTTC. As protein: CASSGTSDYEQYF.

The V gene is TRBV30, the J gene TRBJ2-7; 8 nucleotides line up with TRBD2. This CDR3 spans 12 amino acids. V was clipped by 2 bases and J by 10 bases; unmatched bases: 7. The germline V gene has CDR1 GTSNPN and CDR2 SVGIG (reference sequence). CDR3 loop: CAWSMREVAQYF. CDR3 in DNA: TGTGCCTGGAGTATGCGGGAGGTTGCACAGTACTTC.

This clone was seen a handful of times. The gene calls are TRBV5-5 and TRBJ1-1; D unresolved. Trimming pared 2 bases from V and 0 bases from J, leaving 14 bases between. The CDR3 is 16 amino acids. Germline V gene data show CDR1 as SGHKS and CDR2 as YYEKEE (reference sequence). The CDR3 is CASSFTWEGMNTEAFF. CDR3 coding DNA: TGTGCCAGCAGCTTCACGTGGGAAGGAATGAACACTGAAGCTTTCTTT.

The CDR3 here is CASSRPDRTGELFF. The CDR3 DNA is TGTGCCAGCAGCCGACCTGACAGGACCGGGGAGCTGTTTTTT. The chain joins TRBV11-2 to TRBJ2-2, with TRBD1 as a possible D gene (6 bases). Germline V gene sequence: CDR1 SGHAT, CDR2 FQNNGV. This CDR3 spans 14 amino acids. The V end lost 5 bases, the J end lost 5 bases, and 12 bases lay between the germline ends.

This rearrangement joins TRBV6-1 to TRBJ1-5, with D possibly being TRBD1 (5 bases). This CDR3 is built from 13 residues. V lost 10 bases to trimming and J lost 4 bases, with 14 bases between them. Germline V gene lookup returns CDR1 MNHNS and CDR2 SASEGT. The CDR3 sequence: CATVNGGNQPQHF. CDR3 nucleotides: TGTGCCACCGTCAATGGGGGAAATCAGCCCCAGCATTTT.

This sequence joins TRBV7-6 and TRBJ2-3; a possible D gene is TRBD1 (6 bases). The germline gives CDR1 SGHVS, CDR2 FNYEAQ. Trimming cost V 1 base and J 2 bases, with 16 bases left between them. The CDR3 totals 17 residues. The CDR3 DNA reads TGTGCCAGCAGCTTAGGTCCAGGGGCGCGATCCACAGATACGCAGTATTTT. Its protein product is CASSLGPGARSTDTQYF.

The chain combines TRBV29-1 with TRBJ2-2; possibly TRBD1 for D (5 bases). The CDR3 sequence is 15 residues long. Germline assignment: CDR1 SQVTM and CDR2 ANQGSEA. Trimming left V 0 bases short and J 5 bases short, with 13 bases between. CDR3 amino acids: CSVEEAPAGTGELFF. CDR3 sequence (DNA): TGCAGCGTTGAAGAGGCCCCGGCAGGGACCGGGGAGCTGTTTTTT.

Here the CDR3 reads CASSQEFGLAVTGELFF. Written as DNA, the CDR3 is TGTGCCAGCAGCCAAGAATTCGGACTAGCGGTGACCGGGGAGCTGTTTTTT. The chain has TRBV14 and TRBJ2-2; 10 nucleotides align to TRBD2. Trimming removed 0 bases from V and 5 bases from J; junction bases left unmatched: 6. Germline-derived CDR1 and CDR2 are SGHDN and FVKESK. The CDR3 has 17 amino acids.

J is TRBJ2-7 and V is TRBV30, with no clear D. V was pared by 1 base and J by 2 bases, with 9 bases between. The CDR3 runs to 13 residues. In germline, CDR1 is GTSNPN, CDR2 SVGIG (reference sequence). CDR3 DNA sequence: TGTGCCTGGAGTGCGGCATATCCCTACGAGCAGTACTTC. Translated, it gives CAWSAAYPYEQYF.

V usage is TRBV11-2 and J usage is TRBJ1-2; D remains ambiguous. CDR1 SGHAT and CDR2 FQNNGV come from the germline V gene. Trimming took 1 base from V and 6 from J, leaving 15 bases between them. This CDR3 spans 15 amino acids. This CDR3 reads CASSLVLLGSHGYTF. CDR3 sequence (DNA): TGTGCCAGCAGCTTAGTGTTGTTAGGGTCGCATGGCTACACCTTC.

The chain has TRBV11-2 and TRBJ2-7; TRBD1 aligns across 10 bases. The CDR3 consists of 16 residues. Trimming cost V 1 base and J 3 bases; bases outside gene matches: 6. CDR1 and CDR2 from the germline V gene are SGHAT and FQNNGV. Here the CDR3 DNA reads TGTGCCAGCAGCTTAGGGGGGACAGGGGCCCACTACGAGCAGTACTTC. It codes for CASSLGGTGAHYEQYF.

Concerning this clone itself: The sample contains more than one DNA sequence encoding this CDR3. This rearrangement joins TRBV30 to TRBJ1-1; D is ambiguous. CDR3 length: 13 residues. The ends were cut back, 4 bases at V and 1 base at J, with 10 bases in the middle. The V gene's germline CDR1 is GTSNPN and CDR2 SVGIG (reference sequence). As DNA, the CDR3 is TGTGCCTGGACGCGAACGGGGAACACTGAAGCTTTCTTT. It encodes CAWTRTGNTEAFF.

The chain has TRBV5-1 and TRBJ2-1; 7 bases agree with TRBD2. Trimming cost V 2 bases and J 6 bases; bases outside gene matches: 11. Germline V gives CDR1 SGHRS, CDR2 YFSETQ. The CDR3 covers 16 residues. The CDR3 is CASSFGLADPSNEQFF. CDR3 nucleotide sequence: TGCGCCAGCAGCTTTGGTCTAGCGGATCCCAGCAATGAGCAGTTCTTC.

V is TRBV27 and J is TRBJ2-3, with 10 nucleotides matching TRBD2. V lost 1 base to trimming and J lost 6 bases; unmatched junction nucleotides: 7. The germline V gene has CDR1 MNHEY and CDR2 SMNVEV (reference sequence). The length of the CDR3 is 16 residues. CDR3 residues: CASSLYVAGGSDTQYF. DNA of the CDR3: TGTGCCAGCAGTTTATACGTAGCGGGAGGTTCTGATACGCAGTATTTT.

The gene calls are TRBV5-1 and TRBJ2-5; D is unclear. Trimming took 0 bases from V and 5 from J, leaving 11 bases between them. Per germline, CDR1 SGHRS and CDR2 YFSETQ. The CDR3 sequence is 14 residues long. CDR3 bases: TGCGCCAGCAGCTTGGGGACGGCCGGGGAGACCCAGTACTTC. It is translated as CASSLGTAGETQYF.

This clone came up a few times. One end of the junction does not line up with germline, which may come from a read error. This chain joins TRBV2 and TRBJ2-4; D remains unclear. Germline CDR1 and CDR2: SNHLY and FYNNEI. CDR3 length: 11 amino acids. CDR3 in DNA: TGTGCCAGCAGTGAAGGTTCTGGAGTGGGCTTC. As protein: CASSEGSGVGF.

The gene calls are TRBV7-9 and TRBJ2-7; D uncertain. Germline V gene data show CDR1 as SEHNR and CDR2 as FQNEAQ (reference sequence). The CDR3 spans 16 residues. V was pared by 8 bases and J by 1 base, with 21 bases between. CDR3 bases: TGTGCCAGCGCATGGATGATATTGGGGAAGTCCTACGAGCAGTACTTC. It encodes CASAWMILGKSYEQYF.

This clone was seen more than once but under ten times. The chain combines TRBV7-8 with TRBJ2-3, with 10 bases lining up with TRBD2. This CDR3 contains 16 residues. The ends lost 1 base at V and 3 bases at J; junction bases unmatched: 4. From germline, CDR1 is SGHVS and CDR2 FQNEAQ. The CDR3 loop is CASSLVRTSGTDTQYF. DNA for the CDR3: TGTGCCAGCAGCTTAGTGAGGACTAGCGGAACAGATACGCAGTATTTT.

This sequence joins TRBV9 and TRBJ2-3, with 8 nucleotides matching TRBD2. Germline CDR1 is SGDLS and CDR2 is YYNGEE. J lost 1 base, V lost 2 bases, and 6 bases had no gene match. The CDR3 length is 16 residues. The CDR3 nucleotides are TGTGCCAGCAGCGTCGCGGGGGGAGCCGGCACAGATACGCAGTATTTT. This translates into CASSVAGGAGTDTQYF.

This chain uses TRBV5-4 with TRBJ2-7, with D possibly matching TRBD1 (6 bases). Germline V gene lookup returns CDR1 SGHNT and CDR2 YYREEE (reference sequence). This CDR3 spans 14 amino acids. The ends were cut back, 5 bases at V and 0 bases at J, with 12 bases in the middle. CDR3 residues: CASRSDRSSYEQYF. CDR3 DNA sequence: TGTGCCAGCAGGAGTGACAGGAGCTCCTACGAGCAGTACTTC.

This chain uses TRBV30 with TRBJ2-3; D is ambiguous. The V and J ends lost 3 bases and 0 bases respectively, with 10 bases between them. Germline V gene data show CDR1 as GTSNPN and CDR2 as SVGIG (reference sequence). The CDR3 runs to 14 residues. In nucleotides, the CDR3 is TGTGCCTGGAGCCACGGATTAAGCACAGATACGCAGTATTTT. Translation gives CAWSHGLSTDTQYF.

The chain couples TRBV9 to TRBJ1-1; D is unclear. CDR1 SGDLS and CDR2 YYNGEE come from the germline V gene. V was clipped by 0 bases and J by 12 bases, with 15 bases between them. The CDR3 has 13 amino acids. CDR3 bases: TGTGCCAGCAGCGTAGTCCGGGGTCGGGCGCCTTTCTTT. Amino acid sequence: CASSVVRGRAPFF.

The V call is TRBV5-4, the J call TRBJ2-1; TRBD1 might be the D (6 bases). With 4 bases removed from V and 8 bases from J, the gap between germline ends came to 19 bases. Germline V gene data show CDR1 as SGHNT and CDR2 as YYREEE (reference sequence). The CDR3 loop spans 15 amino acids. CDR3 nucleotide sequence: TGTGCCAGCAGCATTGACTACAGGGTTGGAGATGAGCAGTTCTTC. Encoded protein: CASSIDYRVGDEQFF. The full variable domain, completed using reference TRBV5-4 and TRBJ2-1, is ETGVTQSPTHLIKTRGQQVTLRCSSQSGHNTVSWYQQALGQGPQFIFQYYREEENGRGNFPPRFSGLQFPNYSSELNVNALELDDSALYLCASSIDYRVGDEQFFGPGTRLTVL.

The rearrangement uses TRBV30 and TRBJ1-5; no firm D call. V was clipped by 0 bases and J by 6 bases, with 15 bases between them. The germline V gene encodes CDR1 GTSNPN and CDR2 SVGIG (reference sequence). The CDR3 is 15 residues long. The CDR3 nucleotides are TGTGCCTGGAGTGTTGGGCCGATAGGGTTTCAGCCCCAGCATTTT. The encoded protein is CAWSVGPIGFQPQHF.

This clone showed up just a few times. CDR3 sequence (DNA): TGCGCCAGCAGCCAAGATTTTTGGGGCAATCAGCCCCAGCATTTT. Protein product: CASSQDFWGNQPQHF. The chain combines TRBV4-1 with TRBJ1-5; no clear D gene. Germline V CDR1 and CDR2: MGHRA, YSYEKL. The CDR3 is made up of 15 amino acids. Trimming shortened V by 0 bases and J by 2 bases, and 8 bases separated the two germline ends.

The rearrangement joins TRBV5-4 to TRBJ2-7; TRBD2 agrees at 11 bases. Germline V gene lookup returns CDR1 SGHNT and CDR2 YYREEE (reference sequence). The CDR3 contains 14 residues. With 2 bases clipped from V and 4 bases from J, the junction kept 2 bases outside the gene matches. The CDR3 is CASSFGTSGYEQYF. In DNA form, the CDR3 reads TGTGCCAGCAGCTTTGGGACTAGCGGATACGAGCAGTACTTC.

The chain is built from TRBV27 and TRBJ2-2; no clear D. The CDR3 runs 15 residues. CDR1 MNHEY and CDR2 SMNVEV come from the germline V gene (reference sequence). The germline V and J ends were trimmed by 2 bases and 7 bases, with 14 bases remaining between them. This CDR3 reads CASSLVGPPIGELFF. The CDR3 DNA sequence: TGTGCCAGCAGTTTAGTCGGACCTCCCATCGGGGAGCTGTTTTTT.